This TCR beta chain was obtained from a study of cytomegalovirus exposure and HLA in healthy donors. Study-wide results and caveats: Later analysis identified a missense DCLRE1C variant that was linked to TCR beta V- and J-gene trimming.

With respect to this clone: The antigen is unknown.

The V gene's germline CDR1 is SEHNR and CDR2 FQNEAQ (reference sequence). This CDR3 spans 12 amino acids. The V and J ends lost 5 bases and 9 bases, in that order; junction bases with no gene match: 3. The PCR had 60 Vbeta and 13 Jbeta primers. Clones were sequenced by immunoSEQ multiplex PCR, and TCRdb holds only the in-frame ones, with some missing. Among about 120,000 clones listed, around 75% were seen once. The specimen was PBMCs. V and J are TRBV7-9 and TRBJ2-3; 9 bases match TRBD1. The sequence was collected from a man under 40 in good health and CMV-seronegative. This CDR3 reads CASSPGTGTQYF. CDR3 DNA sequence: TGTGCCAGCAGCCCCGGGACAGGGACGCAGTATTTT.